The TCR beta chain under discussion was sequenced for a study of blood T cell repertoires in COVID-19. At the level of the study: Researchers got acute and convalescent COVID-19 samples from the United States, Italy and Spain.

Some clones are missing from TCRdb's copy, which holds only in-frame ones; the method was immunoSEQ multiplex PCR. The sample shows roughly 34,000 clones, 75% of them seen only once. This clone appeared once. The specimen was peripheral blood. This receptor was taken from a man at least 80 years old with active or convalescent COVID-19.

The CDR3 sequence: CATSVPYTGELFF. The CDR3 coding sequence is TGTGCCACCAGTGTTCCTTACACCGGGGAGCTGTTTTTT. J is TRBJ2-2 and V is TRBV24-1; unclear D gene. CDR1 is KGHDR, CDR2 SFDVKD, per germline. The CDR3 sequence is 13 residues long. With 5 bases removed from V and 3 bases from J, the gap between germline ends came to 6 bases.